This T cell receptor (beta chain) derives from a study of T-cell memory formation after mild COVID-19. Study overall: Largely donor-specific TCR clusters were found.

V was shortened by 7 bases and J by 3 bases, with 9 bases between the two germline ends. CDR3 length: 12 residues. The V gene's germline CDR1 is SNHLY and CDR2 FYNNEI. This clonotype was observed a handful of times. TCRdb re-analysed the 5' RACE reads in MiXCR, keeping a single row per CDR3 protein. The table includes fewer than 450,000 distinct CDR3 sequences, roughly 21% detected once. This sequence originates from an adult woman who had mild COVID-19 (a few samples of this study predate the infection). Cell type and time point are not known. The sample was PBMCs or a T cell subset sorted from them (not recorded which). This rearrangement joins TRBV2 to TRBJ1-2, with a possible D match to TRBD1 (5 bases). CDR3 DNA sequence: TGTGCCAGCACCGGGGGGTACTATGGCTACACCTTC. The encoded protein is CASTGGYYGYTF.